The 24 T cell receptor beta chains given below trace back to one sample, sequenced in a study of T-cell reconstitution after alpha-beta-depleted transplantation in children. The TCRbeta library was prepared with unique molecular identifiers. TCRdb redid the calling of the PCR reads with MiXCR, one entry per CDR3 protein. The data show about 540,000 distinct CDR3 sequences, with about a sixth seen just once and roughly 3.3% held by the top ten. The sample consisted of PBMCs from the stem cell graft donor, taken from the stem cell graft. Receptor source: a human donor who donated a stem cell graft to a child with acute lymphoblastic leukemia.

This clonotype was seen a few times. This chain connects TRBV5-6 to TRBJ2-2; D is possibly TRBD2 (7 bases). The V gene lost 0 bases and the J gene lost 1 base, with 13 bases spanning the gap. The germline V gene encodes CDR1 SGHDT and CDR2 YYEEEE. CDR3 length: 17 residues. The CDR3 region is CASSLVGLGGNTGELFF. The CDR3 nucleotides are TGTGCCAGCAGCTTGGTTGGACTAGGGGGGAACACCGGGGAGCTGTTTTTT.

The gene calls are TRBV5-1 and TRBJ2-1; 7 nucleotides match TRBD2. CDR3 length: 13 amino acids. The V and J ends lost 4 bases and 8 bases, in that order; junction bases with no gene match: 6. Germline V CDR1 and CDR2: SGHRS, YFSETQ. The CDR3 spells CASSGGGSDEQFF. The CDR3 nucleotides are TGCGCCAGCAGCGGGGGGGGTAGCGATGAGCAGTTCTTC. The whole variable domain, filled in from reference TRBV5-1 and TRBJ2-1, reads KAGVTQTPRYLIKTRGQQVTLSCSPISGHRSVSWYQQTPGQGLQFLFEYFSETQRNKGNFPGRFSGRQFSNSRSEMNVSTLELGDSALYLCASSGGGSDEQFFGPGTRLTVL.

The chain couples TRBV24-1 to TRBJ2-5; TRBD1 might be the D (6 bases). This CDR3 region has 15 residues. Deletions cut 5 bases from V and 1 base from J, with 13 bases between. Germline CDR1 and CDR2: KGHDR and SFDVKD. In nucleotides, the CDR3 is TGTGCCACCAGTGTCCTTACAGGGATCCAAGAGACCCAGTACTTC. Its protein product is CATSVLTGIQETQYF.

This clonotype has just a few counts. The rearrangement uses TRBV18 and TRBJ1-1; D may be TRBD1 (5 bases). This CDR3 has 14 residues. Germline CDR1 and CDR2: KGHSH and LQKENI. V lost 3 bases to trimming and J lost 6 bases, with 14 bases between them. The CDR3 loop reads CASSPLGPLAEAFF. The CDR3 nucleotides read TGTGCCAGCTCACCCTTGGGACCTCTGGCTGAAGCTTTCTTT.

CDR3 loop: CASSVADRAYEQYF. The CDR3 coding sequence is TGTGCCAGCAGCGTAGCAGACAGGGCCTACGAGCAGTACTTC. V usage is TRBV9 and J usage is TRBJ2-7; 7 bases line up with TRBD1. Germline lookup yields CDR1 SGDLS and CDR2 YYNGEE. This CDR3 comprises 14 residues. The trim removed 0 bases at V and 2 bases at J, leaving 2 bases unmatched.

The J gene is TRBJ2-4, the V gene TRBV2, with 7 bases lining up with TRBD2. The V segment lost 6 bases and the J segment 1 base; nucleotides outside the gene matches: 6. In germline, CDR1 is SNHLY, CDR2 FYNNEI. This CDR3 contains 15 residues. The DNA of the CDR3 is TGTGCCAGCAGCCATACTAGCGTTGCCAAAAACATTCAGTACTTC. It is translated as CASSHTSVAKNIQYF.

The chain uses TRBV14 and TRBJ2-2; the match to TRBD2 covers 12 bases. This CDR3 spans 19 amino acids. Per the germline V gene, CDR1 is SGHDN and CDR2 is FVKESK. V lost 1 base, J lost 6 bases, and 12 bases stayed unmatched. This chain's CDR3 is CASSQVGTSGYLSAGELFF. The CDR3 bases are TGTGCCAGCAGCCAAGTCGGGACTAGCGGGTATCTATCGGCCGGGGAGCTGTTTTTT.

The rearrangement links TRBV7-8 to TRBJ2-7; D not certain. The length of the CDR3 is 13 residues. Germline CDR1 SGHVS, CDR2 FQNEAQ. Trimming took 2 bases from V and 1 from J, leaving 6 bases between them. The CDR3 is CASSLLRSYEQYF. The CDR3 DNA reads as TGTGCCAGCAGCTTACTCAGATCCTACGAGCAGTACTTC. Full variable domain (outside the CDR3, taken from reference TRBV7-8 and TRBJ2-7): GAGVSQSPRYKVAKRGQDVALRCDPISGHVSLFWYQQALGQGPEFLTYFQNEAQLDKSGLPSDRFFAERPEGSVSTLKIQRTQQEDSAVYLCASSLLRSYEQYFGPGTRLTVT.

Only a few counts were recorded for this clonotype. The rearrangement uses TRBV20-1 and TRBJ1-3; D uncertain. V was pared by 4 bases and J by 3 bases, with 4 bases between. The CDR3 sequence is 11 residues long. Germline lookup yields CDR1 DFQATT and CDR2 SNEGSKA (reference sequence). The CDR3 spells CSAKIGNTIYF. In DNA, the CDR3 is TGCAGTGCTAAAATTGGAAACACCATATATTTT.

This chain uses TRBV20-1 with TRBJ1-6; TRBD1 matches 7 bases. The J segment lost 6 bases and the V segment lost 6 bases, leaving 11 bases of the junction unmatched. The CDR3 loop spans 15 amino acids. The germline V gene encodes CDR1 DFQATT and CDR2 SNEGSKA (reference sequence). This CDR3 is CSARKSDRSNSPLHF. CDR3 nucleotides: TGCAGTGCCAGAAAATCGGACAGGAGTAATTCACCCCTCCACTTT.

With regard to this clonotype: One end of the junction is discordant with germline, which a read error may explain. This chain links TRBV7-8 with TRBJ2-6; D may be TRBD1 (5 bases). The CDR3 is 13 residues long. Germline CDR1 SGHVS, CDR2 FQNEAQ. CDR3 DNA: TGTGCCAGCAGGCCTTCTGGGGCCAACGCCCTGACTTTC. It codes for CASRPSGANALTF.

This clonotype was seen a few times. V and J are TRBV29-1 and TRBJ2-3; D is perhaps TRBD2 (5 bases). Trimming stripped 4 bases from V and 0 bases from J, with 8 bases between. Germline-derived CDR1 and CDR2 are SQVTM and ANQGSEA. The CDR3 has 13 residues. CDR3 DNA: TGCAGCGTTGTACGGGGTAGCACAGATACGCAGTATTTT. It specifies CSVVRGSTDTQYF.

J is TRBJ1-2 and V is TRBV7-6; 8 bases fit TRBD1. Unmatched junction bases numbered 11, after V lost 5 bases and J lost 6 bases. The CDR3 runs to 15 residues. Germline V gives CDR1 SGHVS, CDR2 FNYEAQ. CDR3 amino acids: CASSPITDRGNGYTF. In DNA form, the CDR3 reads TGTGCCAGCAGCCCAATAACCGACAGGGGAAATGGCTACACCTTC.

This clonotype was counted at least ten times. The chain links TRBV7-9 to TRBJ1-1, with D uncertain. The CDR3 runs to 13 residues. Trimming cost V 0 bases and J 4 bases, with 6 bases left between them. Looked up from germline, CDR1 is SEHNR and CDR2 is FQNEAQ (reference sequence). CDR3 nucleotide sequence: TGTGCCAGCAGCTTAGCACGGGTCACTGAAGCTTTCTTT. This sequence encodes CASSLARVTEAFF.

This clonotype came up a few times. The chain couples TRBV11-2 to TRBJ2-7, with 10 bases that match TRBD1. Germline loops: CDR1 SGHAT, CDR2 FQNNGV. Germline trimming cut 2 bases from V and 2 bases from J; bases unmatched to any gene: 6. The CDR3 is 16 residues long. The CDR3 loop reads CASSLFWDRGPYEQYF. The DNA for the CDR3 is TGTGCCAGCAGCTTATTTTGGGACAGGGGCCCCTACGAGCAGTACTTC.

This clonotype was recorded once. This chain uses TRBV9 with TRBJ2-1; no reliable D call. CDR3 length: 14 amino acids. Germline values: CDR1 SGDLS, CDR2 YYNGEE. The V end lost 4 bases, the J end lost 5 bases, and 13 bases lay between the germline ends. The CDR3, as DNA: TGTGCCAGCAGCCCACCCGACCGCCACAATGAGCAGTTCTTC. Protein product: CASSPPDRHNEQFF. Looking up the rest from reference TRBV9 and TRBJ2-1 gives the full variable domain: DSGVTQTPKHLITATGQRVTLRCSPRSGDLSVYWYQQSLDQGLQFLIQYYNGEERAKGNILERFSAQQFPDLHSELNLSSLELGDSALYFCASSPPDRHNEQFFGPGTRLTVL.

This clonotype was observed a handful of times. This CDR3 is CSVSSAGGYTF. Written as DNA, the CDR3 is TGCAGCGTTTCTTCCGCGGGTGGCTACACCTTC. V usage is TRBV29-1 and J usage is TRBJ1-2; no reliable D call. V gave up 5 bases and J gave up 7 bases, with 11 bases separating them. The CDR3 has 11 residues. The germline V gene has CDR1 SQVTM and CDR2 ANQGSEA.

This clonotype was seen more than once but under ten times. This chain uses TRBV3-1 with TRBJ2-7; possibly TRBD2 for D (6 bases). Germline lookup yields CDR1 LGHDT and CDR2 YNNKEL (reference sequence). CDR3 length equals 13 residues. Trimming stripped 2 bases from V and 7 bases from J, with 12 bases between. This CDR3 reads CASSQNGRGEQYF. CDR3 bases: TGTGCCAGCAGCCAAAACGGGAGAGGAGAGCAGTACTTC.

This chain uses TRBV24-1 with TRBJ2-3; 12 nucleotides agree with TRBD1. Germline loops: CDR1 KGHDR, CDR2 SFDVKD. With 3 bases clipped from V and 4 bases from J, the junction kept 10 bases outside the gene matches. The CDR3 extends over 18 amino acids. The CDR3 spells CATSDRRDRGPRADTQYF. The CDR3 DNA follows: TGTGCCACCAGTGATCGCCGGGACAGGGGGCCGCGGGCAGATACGCAGTATTTT.

The CDR3 bases are TGTGCCAGCAGTTTATCTCAGAATCAGCCCCAGCATTTT. The encoded protein is CASSLSQNQPQHF. J is TRBJ1-5 and V is TRBV7-6; D unresolved. V lost 6 bases and J lost 4, with 10 bases in between. CDR3 length: 13 residues. The germline CDR1 and CDR2 sequences are SGHVS and FNYEAQ.

The chain links TRBV21-1 to TRBJ1-2; TRBD1 is taken as the D call from the table, unchecked against the DNA. TRBV21-1 represents a pseudogene. This CDR3 spans 18 amino acids. CDR3 sequence: CASSKIRAGGPSTYGYTF. As DNA, the CDR3 is TGTGCCAGCAGCAAAATTAGGGCAGGGGGCCCCTCGACCTATGGCTACACCTTC.

V and J are TRBV5-1 and TRBJ2-3; D uncertain. The CDR3 runs to 17 residues. V lost 4 bases, J lost 0 bases, and 18 bases lay in between. Germline V gene data show CDR1 as SGHRS and CDR2 as YFSETQ. The CDR3, as DNA: TGCGCCAGCAGCCACATATTGAGCCCCCCAAGCACAGATACGCAGTATTTT. Its protein is CASSHILSPPSTDTQYF.

The J gene is TRBJ2-1, the V gene TRBV9, with 8 bases aligning to TRBD1. Trimming cost V 3 bases and J 8 bases; bases outside gene matches: 10. Germline V CDR1 and CDR2: SGDLS, YYNGEE. The CDR3 sequence is 15 residues long. The CDR3 DNA is TGTGCCAGCAGCGATAGAAGCAGGGGGCGTGATGAGCAGTTCTTC. Translating it yields CASSDRSRGRDEQFF.

This clonotype was found many times. The genes are TRBV9 and TRBJ1-5; D is unclear. Germline V lookup: CDR1 SGDLS, CDR2 YYNGEE. CDR3 length equals 15 residues. Trimming took off 0 bases at V and 3 bases at J, with 10 bases between the two ends. CDR3 in DNA: TGTGCCAGCAGCGTAGATACAGTACCCAATCAGCCCCAGCATTTT. Its protein product is CASSVDTVPNQPQHF. The entire variable domain, with the rest obtained from reference TRBV9 and TRBJ1-5, is as follows: DSGVTQTPKHLITATGQRVTLRCSPRSGDLSVYWYQQSLDQGLQFLIQYYNGEERAKGNILERFSAQQFPDLHSELNLSSLELGDSALYFCASSVDTVPNQPQHFGDGTRLSIL.